These 7 T cell receptor beta chains were sequenced from one sample in a study of a mutant IDH1 vaccine in newly diagnosed glioma. The time point denotes: baseline, week 1 (first vaccination visit). Specified treatment: pre-vaccination baseline after standard-of-care therapy. Using immunoSEQ multiplex PCR, the repertoire was profiled, and TCRdb retains in-frame clones only, with some absent. The table shows about 66,000 clones, with roughly 85% occurring only once. This specimen consisted of PBMCs, obtained from a glioma patient treated with radiotherapy, temozolomide or both. All receptors come from a man aged 25-45 years with glioma.

The chain uses TRBV6-4 and TRBJ2-1, with TRBD2 matching 11 bases. J was trimmed by 9 bases and V by 4 bases; bases with no gene match: 17. Germline lookup yields CDR1 MRHNA and CDR2 SNTAGT. The CDR3 sequence is 18 residues long. The CDR3 is CASSGLAGGQHPIGEQFF. The CDR3 DNA reads as TGTGCCAGCAGTGGCCTAGCGGGGGGCCAGCACCCTATCGGTGAGCAGTTCTTC.

This clone has only one observation. The V call is TRBV5-6, the J call TRBJ1-5; the D is unclear. CDR3 size: 16 residues. The V end was cut by 1 base, the J end by 0 bases, with 11 bases between. Germline lookup yields CDR1 SGHDT and CDR2 YYEEEE. CDR3 sequence: CASSLLAHNSNQPQHF. CDR3 nucleotide sequence: TGTGCCAGCAGCTTGTTGGCACATAATAGCAATCAGCCCCAGCATTTT. Together with reference TRBV5-6 and TRBJ1-5, the CDR3 gives the full variable domain: DAGVTQSPTHLIKTRGQQVTLRCSPKSGHDTVSWYQQALGQGPQFIFQYYEEEERQRGNFPDRFSGHQFPNYSSELNVNALLLGDSALYLCASSLLAHNSNQPQHFGDGTRLSIL.

V usage is TRBV7-2 and J usage is TRBJ2-5; 9 bases agree with TRBD2. The CDR3 extends over 16 amino acids. From germline, CDR1 is SGHTA and CDR2 FQGNSA. The V segment lost 7 bases and the J segment 4 bases; nucleotides outside the gene matches: 13. CDR3 nucleotides: TGTGCCAGCACCCCTGGGAGGCGGGGGGGGCGAGAGACCCAGTACTTC. It specifies CASTPGRRGGRETQYF.

This chain links TRBV5-1 with TRBJ1-4, with D possibly being TRBD1 (5 bases). The V end lost 4 bases, the J end lost 7 bases, and 11 bases lay between the germline ends. CDR1 SGHRS and CDR2 YFSETQ come from the germline V gene. This CDR3 is built from 13 residues. CDR3 coding DNA: TGCGCCAGCAGCCAGGGACCTCCTGAAAAACTGTTTTTT. Amino acids: CASSQGPPEKLFF.

The chain employs TRBV11-2 and TRBJ1-5, with D uncertain. The CDR3 runs 18 residues. With 5 bases removed from V and 2 bases from J, the gap between germline ends came to 22 bases. CDR1 is SGHAT and CDR2 is FQNNGV in the germline V gene. The CDR3 DNA follows: TGTGCCAGCAGCCACACACCGGATCCGATTTGGGGCAATCAGCCCCAGCATTTT. It translates to CASSHTPDPIWGNQPQHF.

This clone has a handful of counts. The chain links TRBV2 to TRBJ1-5; D unresolved. The CDR3 length is 15 residues. V was clipped by 5 bases and J by 6 bases, with 17 bases between them. Germline assignment: CDR1 SNHLY and CDR2 FYNNEI. This CDR3 reads CASSFSTDFGQPQHF. CDR3 in DNA: TGTGCCAGCAGTTTCTCGACGGATTTTGGTCAGCCCCAGCATTTT.

The V gene is TRBV5-4, the J gene TRBJ2-2; D is unresolved. Germline V CDR1 and CDR2: SGHNT, YYREEE (reference sequence). This CDR3 spans 13 amino acids. The germline V and J ends were trimmed by 4 bases and 6 bases, with 10 bases remaining between them. Here the CDR3 reads CASSRRSAGELFF. In nucleotides, the CDR3 is TGTGCCAGCAGCCGCCGTTCCGCCGGGGAGCTGTTTTTT.